The 7 T cell receptor beta chains below all came from one sample that was sequenced in a study of PD-L1 blockade in urothelial cancer. Time point in this sample: pretreatment peripheral blood. The table came from immunoSEQ multiplex PCR; TCRdb's copy has only in-frame clones and leaves some out. Altogether about 87,000 clones are present, 65% to 85% being singletons, with the ten largest covering roughly 2%. Specimen: PBMCs, collected around atezolizumab (anti-PD-L1) treatment. These receptors came from a man aged 60 to 75 with urothelial cancer.

This clone was seen only a few times. V usage is TRBV6-5 and J usage is TRBJ1-1; TRBD1 agrees at 7 bases. The germline CDR1 and CDR2 sequences are MNHEY and SVGAGI. The V gene end was trimmed by 4 bases and the J gene end by 8 bases; junction bases not matched to a gene: 13. The CDR3 is made up of 15 amino acids. DNA for the CDR3: TGTGCCAGCAGTTTTTCGTCGACAGGGTCGGACGAAGCTTTCTTT. Amino acids: CASSFSSTGSDEAFF.

The genes are TRBV25-1 and TRBJ1-2; TRBD1 agrees at 12 bases. The germline V gene encodes CDR1 MGHDK and CDR2 SYGVNS. The CDR3 has 16 residues. J lost 7 bases, V lost 5 bases, and 11 bases had no gene match. CDR3: CASSYLGGTGGFGYTF. The DNA for the CDR3 is TGTGCCAGCAGTTACTTGGGCGGGACAGGGGGCTTTGGCTACACCTTC.

This chain links TRBV5-1 with TRBJ2-1; D is possibly TRBD1 (5 bases). Trimming took off 4 bases at V and 10 bases at J, with 15 bases between the two ends. CDR3 size: 13 residues. CDR1 SGHRS and CDR2 YFSETQ come from the germline V gene. CDR3 amino acids: CASSSARGAEQFF. CDR3 DNA: TGCGCCAGCAGCAGTGCTAGGGGTGCGGAGCAGTTCTTC.

The V gene is TRBV9, the J gene TRBJ2-2; 8 positions agree with TRBD1. Germline V lookup: CDR1 SGDLS, CDR2 YYNGEE. This CDR3 is built from 16 residues. V shed 4 bases, J shed 2 bases, and the junction held 7 bases outside the gene matches. The CDR3 sequence: CASSLRQGINTGELFF. CDR3 nucleotides: TGTGCCAGCAGCCTCCGACAGGGGATTAACACCGGGGAGCTGTTTTTT.

The chain uses TRBV19 and TRBJ2-2; D unclear. The V gene's germline CDR1 is LNHDA and CDR2 SQIVND (reference sequence). The CDR3 has 14 residues. Trimming removed 6 bases at V and 4 bases at J, with 12 bases between. The CDR3 loop reads CASRNLGSTGELFF. The CDR3 nucleotides are TGTGCCAGTAGGAATCTAGGTTCCACCGGGGAGCTGTTTTTT.

The rearrangement joins TRBV6-5 to TRBJ1-3; 7 bases fit TRBD1. This CDR3 spans 14 amino acids. V lost 8 bases to trimming and J lost 4 bases; unmatched junction nucleotides: 8. Germline-derived CDR1 and CDR2 are MNHEY and SVGAGI. CDR3 loop: CASGEGARGNTIYF. CDR3 coding DNA: TGTGCCAGCGGTGAGGGGGCGCGAGGAAACACCATATATTTT.

This chain connects TRBV19 to TRBJ1-3; D possibly corresponds to TRBD1 (6 bases). V was cut by 5 bases and J by 0 bases, with 11 bases left in between. The CDR3 is 15 residues long. Germline V gene data show CDR1 as LNHDA and CDR2 as SQIVND (reference sequence). Here the CDR3 reads CASSLDSGSGNTIYF. The CDR3 DNA follows: TGTGCCAGTAGTCTGGACAGTGGCTCTGGAAACACCATATATTTT.